These T cell receptor beta chains were read from a single sample in a study of blood T cell repertoires in COVID-19. Repertoires were generated with immunoSEQ multiplex PCR, while TCRdb's copy carries only in-frame clones and drops some. The sample records approximately 280,000 clones, roughly 91% being singletons. Sequencing used peripheral blood. The receptor source for this set is a middle-aged man with acute or convalescent COVID-19. The CDR3 runs from the conserved cysteine through the conserved F or W. The order of the fields is D gene, V gene, J gene, CDR3 protein, CDR3 DNA. D genes are given only for firm matches.

-	TRBV7-6	TRBJ2-7	CASSLRADGLYEQYF	TGTGCCAGCAGCTTAAGAGCGGACGGACTCTACGAGCAGTACTTC
-	TRBV24-1	TRBJ1-5	CATASAGQPQHF	TGTGCCACCGCTAGCGCTGGGCAGCCCCAGCATTTT
TRBD1	TRBV7-2	TRBJ1-5	CASRRDPYWTGKGNQPQHF	TGTGCCAGCAGGCGAGACCCCTATTGGACAGGGAAGGGCAATCAGCCCCAGCATTTT
TRBD1	TRBV25-1	TRBJ1-4	CASTPRDREREKLFF	TGTGCCAGTACCCCCCGGGACAGGGAACGGGAAAAACTGTTTTTT
TRBD2	TRBV27	TRBJ2-1	CASSLMRVTSGGLEQFF	TGTGCCAGCAGTTTAATGCGCGTGACTAGCGGGGGATTAGAGCAGTTCTTC
-	TRBV3-1/TRBV3-2	TRBJ2-5	CASRPRTGLYGTQYF	TGTGCCAGCAGGCCAAGAACGGGACTCTATGGGACCCAGTACTTC
TRBD1	TRBV6-1	TRBJ1-5	CASSDTGGRGRQPQHF	TGTGCCAGCAGTGATACAGGGGGTAGGGGGCGTCAGCCCCAGCATTTT
-	TRBV6-1	TRBJ2-5	CASSESLDQETQYF	TGTGCCAGCAGTGAAAGCCTAGATCAAGAGACCCAGTACTTC
-	TRBV3-1/TRBV3-2	TRBJ2-1	CASARRDSHNEQFF	TGTGCCAGCGCCCGCCGGGACTCACACAATGAGCAGTTCTTC
TRBD1	TRBV7-9	TRBJ1-4	CASSLGGLDRGRGEKLFF	TGTGCCAGCAGCTTAGGGGGTCTCGACAGGGGACGAGGCGAAAAACTGTTTTTT
TRBD2	TRBV7-8	TRBJ2-7	CASSLVAGGYEQYF	TGTGCCAGCAGCTTAGTGGCGGGGGGCTACGAGCAGTACTTC
TRBD1	TRBV2	TRBJ1-3	CASIGQGGGNTIYF	TGTGCCAGCATTGGACAGGGAGGTGGAAACACCATATATTTT
-	TRBV11-2	TRBJ1-2	CASSLGAYGYTF	TGTGCCAGCAGCTTAGGAGCTTATGGCTACACCTTC
-	TRBV2	TRBJ1-1	CASSVGANEAFF	TGTGCCAGCAGTGTGGGCGCCAATGAAGCTTTCTTT
-	TRBV18	TRBJ2-1	CASSPHQYNEQFF	TGTGCCAGCTCACCTCATCAGTACAATGAGCAGTTCTTC
-	TRBV6-4	TRBJ1-2	CASFDRTYGDYGYTF	TGTGCCAGTTTCGACAGGACCTATGGGGACTATGGCTACACCTTC
-	TRBV9	TRBJ2-3	CASSVGVATSTDTQYF	TGTGCCAGCAGCGTAGGTGTAGCCACTAGCACAGATACGCAGTATTTT
-	TRBV18	TRBJ2-3	CASSPPEELNTDTQYF	TGTGCCAGCTCACCACCGGAGGAGCTAAACACAGATACGCAGTATTTT
-	TRBV24-1	TRBJ2-3	CATSALWTEPDTQYF	TGTGCCACCAGTGCCTTGTGGACAGAACCAGATACGCAGTATTTT
-	TRBV9	TRBJ1-1	CASSVGQPNTEAFF	TGTGCCAGCAGCGTAGGACAGCCGAACACTGAAGCTTTCTTT
-	TRBV5-1	TRBJ2-3	CASSSLRGDTQYF	TGCGCCAGCAGCTCTCTGAGGGGGGATACGCAGTATTTT
-	TRBV5-4	TRBJ1-5	CASSLSSGPESHQPQHF	TGTGCCAGCAGCTTATCTTCGGGTCCCGAATCTCATCAGCCCCAGCATTTT
-	TRBV3-1/TRBV3-2	TRBJ2-7	CASSQDGRGPLGEQYF	TGTGCCAGCAGCCAAGACGGGCGGGGGCCTCTAGGCGAGCAGTACTTC
-	TRBV13	TRBJ2-7	CASSFGGQSYEQYF	TGTGCCAGCAGCTTTGGAGGGCAGTCCTACGAGCAGTACTTC
-	TRBV12-5	TRBJ2-7	CASGLGTSIVSYEQYF	TGTGCTAGTGGTTTGGGAACATCAATTGTTTCCTACGAGCAGTACTTC
TRBD1	TRBV10-3	TRBJ2-5	CAISESTGAGETQYF	TGTGCCATCAGTGAGTCGACAGGGGCGGGAGAGACCCAGTACTTC
-	TRBV12-3/TRBV12-4	TRBJ1-2	CASSSTANYGYTF	TGTGCCAGCAGTTCTACAGCTAACTATGGCTACACCTTC